This is a list of T cell receptor beta chains from one sample in a study of shared clonotypes between healthy human individuals. Clones were sequenced by immunoSEQ multiplex PCR, and TCRdb holds only the in-frame ones, with some missing. The table lists 490,000 or so clones, 65% to 80% of them singletons, with about 12% in the top ten. Specimen: PBMCs. The receptors come from a woman aged 40 to 50 in good health. Some clones in this sample may be carry-over from other donors' samples. Each CDR3 is given with its conserved first and last residue. The D gene is left open where the match is weak. Rows give clone size only sometimes, using once, few, many, or a class for an expanded clone.

-	TRBV5-4	TRBJ2-2	-	CASSTGTSKRGGELFF	TGTGCCAGCAGCACCGGGACCTCAAAGAGGGGCGGGGAGCTGTTTTTT
-	TRBV27	TRBJ1-4	-	CASSLGAAYEKLFF	TGTGCCAGCAGTTTAGGGGCGGCCTATGAAAAACTGTTTTTT
few	TRBV28	TRBJ1-5	TRBD1	CASSPRQGSQPQHF	TGTGCCAGCAGTCCGCGACAGGGGAGTCAGCCCCAGCATTTT
-	TRBV28	TRBJ1-4	-	CASGQEPEKLFF	TGTGCCAGCGGGCAGGAGCCTGAAAAACTGTTTTTT
-	TRBV30	TRBJ2-7	-	CAWNPQRRGHEQYF	TGTGCCTGGAATCCACAAAGGAGGGGCCACGAGCAGTACTTC
-	TRBV27	TRBJ2-1	-	CASSLLRYNEQFF	TGTGCCAGCAGTTTACTCAGATACAATGAGCAGTTCTTC
few	TRBV5-1	TRBJ1-1	TRBD1	CASSLQGSTEAFF	TGCGCCAGCAGCTTACAGGGGTCCACTGAAGCTTTCTTT
-	TRBV7-6	TRBJ2-7	TRBD2	CASSPTSGSYEQYF	TGTGCCAGCAGCCCGACTAGCGGGAGCTACGAGCAGTACTTC
-	TRBV5-1	TRBJ2-2	-	CASSSLGSHTGELFF	TGCGCCAGCAGCTCCCTGGGGTCCCACACCGGGGAGCTGTTTTTT
-	TRBV7-2	TRBJ2-5	TRBD2	CASSAGTSDPRTETQYF	TGTGCCAGCAGCGCCGGGACTAGCGACCCCCGGACGGAGACCCAGTACTTC
few	TRBV11-2	TRBJ2-7	-	CASSLGLGYEQYF	TGTGCCAGCAGCTTGGGCCTGGGGTACGAGCAGTACTTC
once	TRBV5-1	TRBJ2-6	TRBD1	CASSLDRVGANVLTF	TGCGCCAGCAGCCTGGACAGGGTTGGGGCCAACGTCCTGACTTTC
-	TRBV6-5	TRBJ1-2	-	CASSWAGGASGYTF	TGTGCCAGCAGTTGGGCGGGGGGAGCGTCTGGCTACACCTTC
-	TRBV28	TRBJ2-1	TRBD2	CASSFPLAGSSYNEQFF	TGTGCCAGCAGTTTCCCACTAGCGGGGAGCTCCTACAATGAGCAGTTCTTC
-	TRBV11-2	TRBJ2-3	-	CASSLGGTPPTDTQYF	TGTGCCAGCAGCCTAGGGGGGACTCCCCCCACAGATACGCAGTATTTT
few	TRBV30	TRBJ1-5	-	CAWRVDSNQPQHF	TGTGCCTGGAGGGTGGACAGCAATCAGCCCCAGCATTTT
-	TRBV7-3	TRBJ2-2	TRBD2	CASSVASGANTGELFF	TGTGCCAGCAGCGTCGCTAGCGGGGCGAACACCGGGGAGCTGTTTTTT